The rows below give T cell receptor beta chains drawn from one sample of a study of shared clonotypes between healthy human individuals. Method: immunoSEQ multiplex PCR; TCRdb's copy keeps in-frame clones and lacks some. The sample has about 610,000 clones; about 95% are singletons. The specimen sequenced was naive CD8+ T cells sorted from blood. These receptors were obtained from a woman aged 25 to 39 in good health. The CDR3 runs from the conserved cysteine through the conserved F or W. Each record gives: clone size, D gene, V gene, J gene, CDR3 protein, CDR3 DNA. The D gene is left open where the match is weak. Size values are once, few and many counts, or a class for expanded clones, and some rows have none.

>NA|TRBD2|TRBV11-2|TRBJ2-1
CASSSKGLAGVIGEQFF
TGTGCCAGCAGCTCAAAGGGACTAGCGGGAGTTATAGGTGAGCAGTTCTTC
>NA|TRBD1|TRBV6-5|TRBJ2-7
CASSRTGFDEQYF
TGTGCCAGCAGTCGGACAGGGTTCGACGAGCAGTACTTC
>NA|NA|TRBV19|TRBJ2-7
CASRSRDSYYEQYF
TGTGCCAGTAGATCCCGGGACTCCTACTACGAGCAGTACTTC
>NA|NA|TRBV6-1|TRBJ1-5
CASSDSPDNQPQHF
TGTGCCAGCAGTGATTCTCCAGACAATCAGCCCCAGCATTTT
>NA|NA|TRBV5-6|TRBJ2-1
CASSLDSTNEQFF
TGTGCCAGCAGCTTGGATAGTACCAATGAGCAGTTCTTC
>NA|TRBD1|TRBV7-9|TRBJ2-1
CASSLIRQGHEQFF
TGTGCCAGCAGCTTAATACGACAGGGGCATGAGCAGTTCTTC
>NA|NA|TRBV5-1|TRBJ2-3
CASSLSGIGADTQYF
TGCGCCAGCAGCTTGTCTGGGATAGGGGCAGATACGCAGTATTTT
>NA|TRBD1|TRBV2|TRBJ2-7
CASEIFQGTGKTYEQYF
TGTGCCAGCGAGATCTTCCAAGGGACAGGTAAAACCTACGAGCAGTACTTC
>NA|NA|TRBV5-1|TRBJ2-7
CASSSSFEEQYF
TGCGCCAGCAGCTCCTCCTTCGAAGAGCAGTACTTC
>NA|NA|TRBV28|TRBJ1-3
CASSLDDSSGNTIYF
TGTGCCAGCAGCCTAGACGACAGCTCTGGAAACACCATATATTTT
>NA|NA|TRBV9|TRBJ2-1
CASSADADLESEQFF
TGTGCCAGCAGCGCAGACGCCGACCTCGAGTCAGAGCAGTTCTTC
>NA|TRBD1|TRBV28|TRBJ2-1
CASSLGPGQLPNEQFF
TGTGCCAGCAGTTTGGGTCCGGGACAGCTTCCTAATGAGCAGTTCTTC
>NA|NA|TRBV5-1|TRBJ2-5
CASSSPWLSLQETQYF
TGCGCCAGCAGCTCCCCCTGGTTGAGTTTACAAGAGACCCAGTACTTC
>NA|NA|TRBV13|TRBJ1-1
CASSALGNTEAFF
TGTGCCAGCAGCGCACTAGGGAACACTGAAGCTTTCTTT
>NA|NA|TRBV5-6|TRBJ2-7
CASSLYSVYEQYF
TGTGCCAGCAGCTTATACTCCGTCTACGAGCAGTACTTC
>NA|TRBD2|TRBV28|TRBJ2-5
CASSFETPGLPQETQYF
TGTGCCAGCAGTTTCGAAACACCGGGACTACCCCAAGAGACCCAGTACTTC
>once|NA|TRBV29-1|TRBJ2-1
CSVVSPTYNEQFF
TGCAGCGTTGTCTCGCCTACCTACAATGAGCAGTTCTTC
>NA|NA|TRBV15|TRBJ1-2
CATSRGGENYGYTF
TGTGCCACCAGCAGGGGGGGAGAAAACTATGGCTACACCTTC
>NA|NA|TRBV19|TRBJ2-7
CASSIWRESSYEQYF
TGTGCCAGTAGTATATGGAGGGAGAGCTCCTACGAGCAGTACTTC
>NA|TRBD2|TRBV27|TRBJ2-2
CASGRAAGGPNTGELFF
TGTGCCAGCGGAAGGGCAGCGGGAGGGCCGAACACCGGGGAGCTGTTTTTT
>NA|NA|TRBV5-1|TRBJ2-7
CASSLRNDGAYEQYF
TGCGCCAGCAGCTTAAGGAATGATGGGGCCTACGAGCAGTACTTC
>few|NA|TRBV5-1|TRBJ1-1
CASIPEGSDTEAFF
TGCGCCAGCATTCCCGAGGGCTCGGACACTGAAGCTTTCTTT
>NA|NA|TRBV9|TRBJ2-7
CASSPSDTPEQYF
TGTGCCAGCAGCCCCTCCGATACACCCGAGCAGTACTTC
>NA|TRBD1|TRBV6-5|TRBJ2-7
CASSYSGQGIYEQYF
TGTGCCAGCAGTTACTCCGGACAGGGAATCTACGAGCAGTACTTC
>NA|NA|TRBV4-1|TRBJ2-1
CASSPTDREQFF
TGCGCCAGCAGCCCCACAGACAGGGAGCAGTTCTTC
>NA|TRBD2|TRBV7-2|TRBJ2-6
CASSRSSSGRGSGANVLTF
TGTGCCAGCAGCCGTTCGTCTAGCGGGAGGGGCTCTGGGGCCAACGTCCTGACTTTC
>NA|NA|TRBV4-1|TRBJ2-2
CASSQGQGSGGELFF
TGCGCCAGCAGCCAGGGCCAGGGGTCGGGCGGGGAGCTGTTTTTT
>NA|NA|TRBV21-1|TRBJ1-5
CASKKERGDRANQPQHF
TGTGCCAGCAAAAAGGAACGGGGGGACAGAGCGAATCAGCCCCAGCATTTT
>once|NA|TRBV7-8|TRBJ1-4
CASTIGVRTEKLFF
TGTGCCAGCACCATCGGAGTTAGGACTGAAAAACTGTTTTTT
>NA|NA|TRBV2|TRBJ1-1
CASSEAPPGDGENTEAFF
TGTGCCAGCAGTGAAGCCCCACCCGGGGACGGAGAGAACACTGAAGCTTTCTTT
>NA|NA|TRBV4-1|TRBJ1-1
CASSQVAGDPEAFF
TGCGCCAGCAGCCAAGTGGCAGGGGACCCTGAAGCTTTCTTT
>NA|NA|TRBV30|TRBJ2-5
CAWSERGGLQETQYF
TGTGCCTGGAGTGAACGGGGCGGGCTCCAAGAGACCCAGTACTTC
>NA|TRBD1|TRBV28|TRBJ1-5
CASSSDRGRWQPQHF
TGTGCCAGCAGTTCGGACAGGGGGAGGTGGCAGCCCCAGCATTTT
>NA|TRBD1|TRBV2|TRBJ1-1
CAIKTGTNTEAFF
TGTGCCATCAAGACAGGGACTAACACTGAAGCTTTCTTT
>NA|NA|TRBV28|TRBJ1-2
CASSFWIAGDYGYTF
TGTGCCAGCAGTTTTTGGATCGCAGGGGACTATGGCTACACCTTC
>NA|NA|TRBV9|TRBJ1-2
CASSANSGGVLHGYTF
TGTGCCAGCAGCGCCAATTCGGGTGGGGTTCTCCATGGCTACACCTTC
>NA|TRBD2|TRBV10-3|TRBJ2-1
CAISVPSGRNEQFF
TGTGCCATCAGTGTCCCTAGCGGGAGGAATGAGCAGTTCTTC
>NA|TRBD1|TRBV7-9|TRBJ2-7
CASSLGQGAEQYF
TGTGCCAGCAGCTTAGGACAGGGGGCCGAGCAGTACTTC
>NA|NA|TRBV19|TRBJ2-7
CASSMEYRAEAYEQYF
TGTGCCAGTAGTATGGAATACAGGGCCGAGGCCTACGAGCAGTACTTC
>NA|NA|TRBV6-5|TRBJ2-1
CASSYSQGAYEQFF
TGTGCCAGCAGTTACTCACAGGGCGCGTATGAGCAGTTCTTC
>NA|NA|TRBV27|TRBJ1-2
CASSWGRTDPYGYTF
TGTGCCAGCAGTTGGGGACGGACGGACCCCTATGGCTACACCTTC
>NA|TRBD2|TRBV28|TRBJ2-5
CASSSRREGKETQYF
TGTGCCAGCAGTTCGCGTCGGGAGGGCAAAGAGACCCAGTACTTC